Listed below are T cell receptor beta chains from one sample, sequenced in a study of T-cell reconstitution after alpha-beta-depleted transplantation in children. TCRdb analysed the PCR reads with MiXCR anew, one entry per CDR3 protein. Here the sample spans about 900,000 distinct CDR3 sequences, about 31% being singletons. The source was PBMCs, mostly from graft donor cells, collected 360 days after TCRalphabeta/CD19-depleted stem cell transplant. The origin of the receptors is a boy in the first two years of life who had a stem cell transplant for SCID, so the T cells may come from the graft donor. Both conserved end residues are part of each CDR3. Size values are once, few and many counts, or a class for expanded clones, and some rows have none.

abundance | j_gene | v_gene | CDR3aa
NA | TRBJ1-5 | TRBV13 | CASSRQDRGRKGQPQHF
NA | TRBJ2-3 | TRBV5-1 | CASSRGLAGGLGTDTQYF
few | TRBJ2-1 | TRBV7-8 | CASSLERGGARDEQFF
NA | TRBJ2-5 | TRBV29-1 | CSVEAKETQYF
NA | TRBJ2-1 | TRBV6-5 | CASSYRPRGEQFF
many | TRBJ2-7 | TRBV12-3/TRBV12-4 | CASSLITHYEQYF
NA | TRBJ1-6 | TRBV6-4 | CASSDGTVLSNSPLHF
NA | TRBJ2-1 | TRBV20-1 | CSARQGNYNEQFF
few | TRBJ2-1 | TRBV5-1 | CASSFSPWQGAYNEQFF
NA | TRBJ2-2 | TRBV12-3/TRBV12-4 | CASSSSWNTGELFF